This passage covers 7 T cell receptor beta chains from one sample sequenced in a study of neurological immune-mediated disorders (dated by TCRdb to about 2019). The method was 5' RACE. The listed sequencing device is Illumina HiSeq 2500. In-frame beta chains were kept once TCRdb had trimmed the public reads at Q25 with fastp and called clones with MiXCR. All rows with the same CDR3 protein become a single entry with the most common DNA and genes. Recorded for this sample are under 60,000 distinct CDR3 sequences; around a tenth of them occurred a single time. The ten largest clones take up around 20% of the sample. The specimen was PBMCs. The source of these receptors is a woman aged 40 to 55 with HTLV-1-associated myelopathy (HAM/TSP).

This clonotype was recorded many times. The genes are TRBV6-6 and TRBJ2-5; D is unclear. Trimming removed 0 bases from V and 2 bases from J, with 19 bases in between. There are 18 residues in the CDR3. Germline CDR1 MNHNY, CDR2 SVGAGI (reference sequence). Here the CDR3 reads CASSYSYDLLRLQETQYF. DNA for the CDR3: TGTGCCAGCAGTTACTCTTACGATTTACTCCGCTTACAAGAGACCCAGTACTTC.

This clonotype appeared many times. V usage is TRBV29-1 and J usage is TRBJ1-2; 7 positions agree with TRBD1. V was clipped by 6 bases and J by 4 bases; unmatched bases: 8. Germline lookup yields CDR1 SQVTM and CDR2 ANQGSEA. The CDR3 spans 13 residues. CDR3 bases: TGCAGCGTGACCCGACAGGGAATCTATGGCTACACCTTC. It translates to CSVTRQGIYGYTF.

Worth noting for this clonotype: A much more abundant neighbour one base away suggests this may be a read error. The chain has TRBV11-2 and TRBJ1-6, with no clear D. Germline CDR1 and CDR2: SGHAT and FQNNGV. The CDR3 length is 13 residues. Trimming took off 2 bases at V and 10 bases at J, with 9 bases between the two ends. CDR3 sequence: CASSLRPKSPLHF. The DNA of the CDR3 is TGTGCCAGCAGCTTAAGGCCCAAATCACCCCTCCACTTT. Supplemented by reference TRBV11-2 and TRBJ1-6, the full variable domain reads EAGVAQSPRYKIIEKRQSVAFWCNPISGHATLYWYQQILGQGPKLLIQFQNNGVVDDSQLPKDRFSAERLKGVDSTLKIQPAKLEDSAVYLCASSLRPKSPLHFGNGTRLTVT.

This clonotype was counted at least ten times. This rearrangement joins TRBV7-2 to TRBJ2-3; D ambiguous. CDR1 and CDR2 from the germline V gene are SGHTA and FQGNSA. The CDR3 spans 15 residues. V lost 5 bases and J 1 base, leaving 13 bases between the germline ends. The CDR3 is CASSPILTGTDTQYF. CDR3 DNA: TGTGCCAGCAGCCCCATCCTAACAGGCACAGATACGCAGTATTTT. The variable domain in full, with the rest retrieved from reference TRBV7-2 and TRBJ2-3, is GAGVSQSPSNKVTEKGKDVELRCDPISGHTALYWYRQSLGQGLEFLIYFQGNSAPDKSGLPSDRFSAERTGGSVSTLTIQRTQQEDSAVYLCASSPILTGTDTQYFGPGTRLTVL.

This clonotype was seen repeatedly, ten times or more. The rearrangement uses TRBV12-3 or TRBV12-4 and TRBJ2-1; 8 nucleotides align to TRBD2. The CDR3 is 14 amino acids. V lost 6 bases, J lost 8 bases, and 9 bases stayed unmatched. The CDR3 loop reads CASSPPGLGDEQFF. The CDR3 nucleotides read TGTGCCAGCAGCCCACCGGGACTAGGGGATGAGCAGTTCTTC.

The chain employs TRBV29-1 and TRBJ2-3; 11 nucleotides align to TRBD2. Looked up from germline, CDR1 is SQVTM and CDR2 is ANQGSEA. The V segment lost 6 bases and the J segment 3 bases; nucleotides outside the gene matches: 8. The CDR3 has 15 amino acids. The CDR3 DNA reads TGCAGCGTCACTAGCGGGAGCGTGGGAACAGATACGCAGTATTTT. Protein sequence: CSVTSGSVGTDTQYF.

This clonotype was counted many times. J is TRBJ2-7 and V is TRBV4-2; TRBD2 matches at 11 bases. The V segment lost 3 bases and the J segment 4 bases; nucleotides outside the gene matches: 8. The germline CDR1 and CDR2 sequences are LGHNA and YNFKEQ. CDR3 length: 16 residues. DNA of the CDR3: TGTGCCAGCAGCCAGCTAGCGGGGGGCAAAGATTACGAGCAGTACTTC. It yields the protein CASSQLAGGKDYEQYF.